Listed here are 30 T cell receptor beta chains from one sample, sequenced in a study of molecular identifiers for immune sequencing clone quantification (dated by TCRdb to 2016 to 2019). Libraries were made using PCR. Sequencing was performed on a NextSeq 500. TCRdb reworked the public reads: Q25 trimming with fastp, MiXCR clone assembly, productive beta chains retained. Every distinct CDR3 protein forms one entry, paired with its most common genes and DNA. Across this sample there are about 510,000 distinct CDR3 sequences, with roughly 25% seen only once. The ten largest make up 0.7% to 0.9% of the sample. Sequences were obtained from naive CD8+ T cells from blood, with Jurkat cell RNA spiked in. This sample's cell subset or site label indicates: FACS-sorted CD8+CD4-CCR7+CD45RA+ naive T cells. These receptors were collected from a human donor in good health. Some libraries in this study had Jurkat cell RNA spiked in.

This clonotype was counted once. Its ends do not fully match the called genes, so a read error is possible. Here the CDR3 reads CAWSTQENTAAFF. The CDR3 region has the DNA TGTGCCTGGAGTACCCAGGAGAACACTGCAGCTTTCTTT. The V and J genes are TRBV30 and TRBJ1-1; D uncertain. Germline CDR1 and CDR2: GTSNPN and SVGIG (reference sequence). This CDR3 is 13 amino acids long.

In this sample, this clonotype turned up many times. V is TRBV7-9 and J is TRBJ2-5, with TRBD2 matching 11 bases. This CDR3 region has 16 residues. Trimming took 4 bases from V and 0 from J; bases not matched to a gene: 4. Per germline, CDR1 SEHNR and CDR2 FQNEAQ (reference sequence). The chain's CDR3 is CASSYLSGGDQETQYF. CDR3 bases: TGTGCCAGCAGCTATCTTAGCGGGGGGGACCAAGAGACCCAGTACTTC. Full variable domain (remainder filled in from reference TRBV7-9 and TRBJ2-5): DTGVSQNPRHKITKRGQNVTFRCDPISEHNRLYWYRQTLGQGPEFLTYFQNEAQLEKSRLLSDRFSAERPKGSFSTLEIQRTEQGDSAMYLCASSYLSGGDQETQYFGPGTRLLVL.

This clonotype showed up just a few times. A much more abundant neighbour one base away suggests this may be a read error. V and J are TRBV5-6 and TRBJ2-7; TRBD1 or TRBD2 may be the D gene (5 bases each). V lost 4 bases and J lost 2, with 13 bases in between. The CDR3 is made up of 14 amino acids. Germline assignment: CDR1 SGHDT and CDR2 YYEEEE. CDR3: CASSRAGSTYEQYF. In DNA form, the CDR3 reads TGTGCCAGCAGCCGGGCAGGGAGTACCTACGAGCAGTACTTC. The full variable domain, in which reference TRBV5-6 and TRBJ2-7 provide the parts outside the CDR3, is DAGVTQSPTHLIKTRGQQVTLRCSPKSGHDTVSWYQQALGQGPQFIFQYYEEEERQRGNFPDRFSGHQFPNYSSELNVNALLLGDSALYLCASSRAGSTYEQYFGPGTRLTVT.

This clonotype was observed a handful of times. The chain is built from TRBV20-1 and TRBJ1-2; tentative D call: TRBD1 (5 bases). V was pared by 0 bases and J by 4 bases, with 12 bases between. The CDR3 is 14 amino acids. From germline, CDR1 is DFQATT and CDR2 SNEGSKA (reference sequence). The CDR3 sequence: CSARDLTGSYGYTF. The CDR3 DNA follows: TGCAGTGCTAGAGATTTAACAGGTAGCTATGGCTACACCTTC.

This clonotype showed up just a few times. This chain uses TRBV27 with TRBJ2-7; TRBD2 aligns across 11 bases. Per the germline V gene, CDR1 is MNHEY and CDR2 is SMNVEV (reference sequence). The trim removed 8 bases at V and 5 bases at J, leaving 23 bases unmatched. CDR3 length: 19 residues. Here the CDR3 DNA reads TGTGCCAGCTCTAGTTCGGGTGTGATAGCGGGAGGGTACTGGAACGAGCAGTACTTC. Amino acids: CASSSSGVIAGGYWNEQYF.

This clonotype was counted between two and nine times. This chain connects TRBV23-1 to TRBJ2-6; D ambiguous. TRBV23-1 is classed as an ORF, of uncertain function. This CDR3 comprises 17 residues. The V and J ends lost 3 bases and 1 base respectively, with 13 bases between them. The CDR3 sequence is CASSHWWVRSGANVLTF. The DNA of the CDR3 is TGCGCCAGCAGTCATTGGTGGGTTAGGTCTGGGGCCAACGTCCTGACTTTC.

This clonotype was observed at least ten times. This chain uses TRBV5-5 with TRBJ2-7; 8 nucleotides agree with TRBD1. Germline trimming cut 4 bases from V and 3 bases from J; bases unmatched to any gene: 6. CDR1 and CDR2 (germline): SGHKS, YYEKEE (reference sequence). The CDR3 consists of 14 residues. The CDR3 coding sequence is TGTGCCAGCAGCGAATACAGGGGGTTCTACGAGCAGTACTTC. Its protein is CASSEYRGFYEQYF.

This chain uses TRBV13 with TRBJ2-4, with TRBD2 matching over 9 bases. This CDR3 comprises 13 residues. The trim removed 8 bases at V and 13 bases at J, leaving 12 bases unmatched. Germline V gene sequence: CDR1 PRHDT, CDR2 FYEKMQ (reference sequence). CDR3 DNA: TGTGCCAGCCGCTCCGGACTAGCGCGCGCGCAGTACTTC. Encoded protein: CASRSGLARAQYF.

Of note for this clonotype: This may stem from a read error, because a much larger clone lies one nucleotide away. The rearrangement links TRBV7-2 to TRBJ1-1; D perhaps matches TRBD1 (5 bases). The CDR3 is made up of 13 amino acids. Germline V gene sequence: CDR1 SGHTA, CDR2 FQGNSA. CDR3 DNA: TGTGCCAGCGGCTTAGGGGCTAGCACTGAAGCTTTCTTT. Translation gives CASGLGASTEAFF.

The V call is TRBV7-9, the J call TRBJ1-1, with D uncertain. Germline V gene data show CDR1 as SEHNR and CDR2 as FQNEAQ (reference sequence). This CDR3 has 13 residues. V was trimmed by 1 base and J by 5 bases, leaving 8 bases between them. CDR3 bases: TGTGCCAGCAGCTTAGTTTTTTGGACTGAAGCTTTCTTT. As protein: CASSLVFWTEAFF.

The J gene is TRBJ2-1, the V gene TRBV27, with 8 positions matching TRBD1. Germline CDR1 is MNHEY and CDR2 is SMNVEV (reference sequence). CDR3 length equals 13 residues. V gave up 2 bases and J gave up 7 bases; unmatched junction bases: 1. CDR3 DNA sequence: TGTGCCAGCAGTTTAAGGACAGGGAATGAGCAGTTCTTC. Amino acids: CASSLRTGNEQFF.

For this clonotype: One base away lies a much larger clone, so this may be a sequencing read error. V usage is TRBV6-2 or TRBV6-3 and J usage is TRBJ1-2; the match to TRBD1 covers 7 bases. CDR1 MNHEY and CDR2 SVGEGT come from the germline V gene. The CDR3 extends over 15 amino acids. V lost 6 bases, J lost 2 bases, and 9 bases stayed unmatched. CDR3 region: CASRQMDRSNYGYTF. DNA for the CDR3: TGTGCCAGCAGGCAGATGGACAGGTCCAACTATGGCTACACCTTC.

This chain joins TRBV30 and TRBJ2-7, with D perhaps matching TRBD1 (6 bases). Germline V CDR1 and CDR2: GTSNPN, SVGIG (reference sequence). V lost 0 bases to trimming and J lost 0 bases, with 12 bases between them. The CDR3 is made up of 15 amino acids. The CDR3 nucleotides are TGTGCCTGGAGTGTACTAAGGGGGAGCTCCTACGAGCAGTACTTC. Encoded protein: CAWSVLRGSSYEQYF.

This clonotype came up once. Since the CDR3 does not end with the conserved phenylalanine or tryptophan, this likely comes from a read error. The gene calls are TRBV28 and TRBJ1-5; the match to TRBD1 covers 8 bases. The length of the CDR3 is 15 residues. Germline V CDR1 and CDR2: MDHEN, SYDVKM. The ends lost 4 bases at V and 3 bases at J; junction bases unmatched: 5. The CDR3 spells CASSYPDRDNQPQHL. CDR3 DNA sequence: TGTGCCAGCAGTTACCCGGACAGGGACAATCAGCCCCAGCATTTA.

Many counts were recorded for this clonotype. The V call is TRBV28, the J call TRBJ2-3, with 9 nucleotides matching TRBD2. This CDR3 has 19 residues. V shed 8 bases, J shed 2 bases, and the junction held 20 bases outside the gene matches. In germline, CDR1 is MDHEN, CDR2 SYDVKM. CDR3 nucleotide sequence: TGTGCCAGCGATATAAGCGGGGGGCGTGTGGGAACGGACACAGATACGCAGTATTTT. Encoded protein: CASDISGGRVGTDTDTQYF.

Comments on this clonotype: Germline and junction disagree at one end, which may indicate a read error. The V and J genes are TRBV27 and TRBJ1-1; D uncertain. The CDR3 totals 14 residues. The germline V gene has CDR1 MNHEY and CDR2 SMNVEV (reference sequence). CDR3 region: CASGLKGSYTEAFF. The CDR3 bases are TGTGCCAGCGGTTTAAAGGGTTCTTACACTGAAGCTTTCTTT.

Notes on this clonotype: A much more abundant neighbour one base away suggests this may be a read error. In DNA, the CDR3 is TGTGCCAGCAGCCAAGGTCACCCATGCGAGCAGTACTTC. Translating gives CASSQGHPCEQYF. V is TRBV14 and J is TRBJ2-7, with unresolved D. The CDR3 has 13 residues. The V end was cut by 1 base, the J end by 6 bases, with 10 bases between. Germline assignment: CDR1 SGHDN and CDR2 FVKESK. Full variable domain (outside the CDR3, taken from reference TRBV14 and TRBJ2-7): EAGVTQFPSHSVIEKGQTVTLRCDPISGHDNLYWYRRVMGKEIKFLLHFVKESKQDESGMPNNRFLAERTGGTYSTLKVQPAELEDSGVYFCASSQGHPCEQYFGPGTRLTVT.

The rearrangement links TRBV5-4 to TRBJ2-2, with D uncertain. This CDR3 has 15 amino acids. CDR1 SGHNT and CDR2 YYREEE come from the germline V gene (reference sequence). V was shortened by 0 bases and J by 3 bases, with 9 bases between the two germline ends. CDR3 amino acids: CASSLESGYTGELFF. In DNA form, the CDR3 reads TGTGCCAGCAGCTTGGAGTCCGGATACACCGGGGAGCTGTTTTTT.

This clonotype was recorded a few times. This chain uses TRBV24-1 with TRBJ2-2; the D gene is possibly TRBD2 (5 bases). The CDR3 has 16 amino acids. The V gene's germline CDR1 is KGHDR and CDR2 SFDVKD. Trimming pared 1 base from V and 0 bases from J, leaving 8 bases between. This CDR3 reads CATSDFEGPNTGELFF. CDR3 DNA: TGTGCCACCAGTGATTTTGAGGGTCCGAACACCGGGGAGCTGTTTTTT.

This clonotype has at least ten counts. The chain combines TRBV20-1 with TRBJ2-7; 8 nucleotides match TRBD1. The CDR3 spans 14 residues. Germline V gene lookup returns CDR1 DFQATT and CDR2 SNEGSKA (reference sequence). Trimming removed 3 bases from V and 3 bases from J; junction bases left unmatched: 7. CDR3 in DNA: TGCAGTGCTAGTTCCGACAGGGGACTCTACGAGCAGTACTTC. This sequence encodes CSASSDRGLYEQYF.

Regarding this clonotype: The limits of the CDR3 on the DNA are not certain, so only TCRdb's listed CDR3 is given. The chain recombines TRBV29-1 with TRBJ1-2; TRBD1, the D gene given by the table, was not confirmed from the DNA. The CDR3 spans 14 amino acids, including both terminal residues. The germline CDR1 and CDR2 sequences are SQVTM and ANQGSEA. The CDR3 sequence: CSAEPPGGDYGCTF.

The chain couples TRBV2 to TRBJ1-2; 8 bases align to TRBD1. This CDR3 contains 15 residues. The V gene's germline CDR1 is SNHLY and CDR2 FYNNEI. J was trimmed by 4 bases and V by 6 bases; bases with no gene match: 10. The DNA of the CDR3 is TGTGCCAGCAGAGGCCTGGACAGGGAGGGCTATGGCTACACCTTC. Translated, it gives CASRGLDREGYGYTF.

This clonotype occurred many times. The chain employs TRBV20-1 and TRBJ1-1; D not certain. Germline V gene data show CDR1 as DFQATT and CDR2 as SNEGSKA (reference sequence). Trimming took 4 bases from V and 6 from J, leaving 9 bases between them. CDR3 length: 11 residues. DNA of the CDR3: TGCAGTGCTACCCTCTCAGCTGAAGCTTTCTTT. Translating gives CSATLSAEAFF.

This clonotype was found a few times. The genes are TRBV5-6 and TRBJ2-7; 7 bases match TRBD2. The V gene's germline CDR1 is SGHDT and CDR2 YYEEEE. The CDR3 extends over 14 amino acids. V trimming: 1 base; J trimming: 4 bases; junction bases outside the gene matches: 5. The CDR3 DNA follows: TGTGCCAGCAGCTTGAGGGCACTAGCGTACGAGCAGTACTTC. Amino acids: CASSLRALAYEQYF.

The J gene is TRBJ2-1, the V gene TRBV7-3; 9 bases fit TRBD2. Germline CDR1 and CDR2: SGHTA and FQGTGA. The junction had 10 bases not matched to a gene; V was cut back by 3 bases and J by 10 bases. This CDR3 has 15 amino acids. CDR3 sequence: CASSFEVLAGYEQFF. In nucleotides, the CDR3 is TGTGCCAGCAGCTTTGAGGTTCTAGCGGGATACGAGCAGTTCTTC.

This clonotype occurred a few times. A much larger clone differs by one base, so this may be a read error. The V gene is TRBV21-1, the J gene TRBJ2-6. TRBV21-1 is deemed a pseudogene. This CDR3 has 16 amino acids. This CDR3 is CASSTDTSSGANVLTF. CDR3 nucleotides: TGTGCCAGCAGCACTGACACGTCCTCTGGGGCCAACGTCCTGACTTTC.

At least ten counts were recorded for this clonotype. The rearrangement links TRBV4-1 to TRBJ1-5; possible D gene TRBD1, 5 bases. Germline V CDR1 and CDR2: MGHRA, YSYEKL. The V end was cut by 1 base, the J end by 6 bases, with 13 bases between. The CDR3 covers 15 residues. The CDR3 DNA follows: TGCGCCAGCAGCCAAGGAAGGGGTTCGGGTCAGCCCCAGCATTTT. Its translation: CASSQGRGSGQPQHF.

This clonotype has just a few counts. V and J are TRBV6-6 and TRBJ2-7, with D possibly matching TRBD1 (6 bases). V was shortened by 7 bases and J by 3 bases, with 16 bases between the two germline ends. Germline CDR1 is MNHNY and CDR2 is SVGAGI (reference sequence). The CDR3 contains 14 residues. The CDR3 region is CASTPPGHDYEQYF. DNA for the CDR3: TGTGCCAGCACGCCCCCGGGACACGACTACGAGCAGTACTTC.

In its sample, this clonotype was seen many times. The chain recombines TRBV5-6 with TRBJ2-7, with 7 bases fitting TRBD1. CDR1 and CDR2 from the germline V gene are SGHDT and YYEEEE. V lost 4 bases to trimming and J lost 2 bases; unmatched junction nucleotides: 6. The CDR3 runs to 14 residues. Here the CDR3 DNA reads TGTGCCAGCAGCGCCGGGACAGCTACCTACGAGCAGTACTTC. Translation gives CASSAGTATYEQYF.

This clonotype was seen repeatedly, ten times or more. The rearrangement joins TRBV3-1 to TRBJ2-7; possibly TRBD2 for D (5 bases). The length of the CDR3 is 14 residues. The V end lost 1 base, the J end lost 4 bases, and 11 bases lay between the germline ends. The germline gives CDR1 LGHDT, CDR2 YNNKEL (reference sequence). As DNA, the CDR3 is TGTGCCAGCAGCCAAGCGGGGTTCGGGTACGAGCAGTACTTC. It encodes CASSQAGFGYEQYF.